This T cell receptor (beta chain) stems from a study of T cells in Graves' hyperthyroidism and ophthalmopathy. On this clonotype itself: The antigen is undetermined. A much larger clone is a single base away; this may be a read error. Because it lacks the conserved phenylalanine or tryptophan at the end, this CDR3 is likely a read error.

Overall study results and limits: Using 13 V-J features, a model discriminated ophthalmopathy from stable hyperthyroidism. Ophthalmopathy got predicted by the model a median approximately 6.3 months before its onset.

Absent ophthalmopathy progression within 18 months defined stable Graves' hyperthyroidism. The diagnoses drew upon clinical symptoms, serum thyroxine and TRAb, thyroid ultrasound and orbital computed tomography. Trimming took 0 bases from V and 8 from J, leaving 13 bases between them. The CDR3 is 14 residues long. Germline lookup yields CDR1 LGHNA and CDR2 YNFKEQ. Authors of the study amplified TCR beta CDR3 regions from RNA transcripts. Carried out on the TCR CDR3, a first-round RT-PCR used the HTBI primer set. TCRdb reanalysed the multiplex PCR reads using MiXCR and keeps one entry per CDR3 protein. The table shows 530,000 or so distinct CDR3 sequences, with under 60% occurring only once.

The rearrangement uses TRBV4-2 and TRBJ1-1, with D uncertain. Sequencing was done on a sample of peripheral blood or thyroid tissue (not recorded which). The sequence came from a woman younger than 30 with Graves' hyperthyroidism. The chain's CDR3 is CASSQDSGKFEAFL. The CDR3 DNA is TGTGCCAGCAGCCAAGATTCGGGGAAATTCGAAGCTTTCCTT.